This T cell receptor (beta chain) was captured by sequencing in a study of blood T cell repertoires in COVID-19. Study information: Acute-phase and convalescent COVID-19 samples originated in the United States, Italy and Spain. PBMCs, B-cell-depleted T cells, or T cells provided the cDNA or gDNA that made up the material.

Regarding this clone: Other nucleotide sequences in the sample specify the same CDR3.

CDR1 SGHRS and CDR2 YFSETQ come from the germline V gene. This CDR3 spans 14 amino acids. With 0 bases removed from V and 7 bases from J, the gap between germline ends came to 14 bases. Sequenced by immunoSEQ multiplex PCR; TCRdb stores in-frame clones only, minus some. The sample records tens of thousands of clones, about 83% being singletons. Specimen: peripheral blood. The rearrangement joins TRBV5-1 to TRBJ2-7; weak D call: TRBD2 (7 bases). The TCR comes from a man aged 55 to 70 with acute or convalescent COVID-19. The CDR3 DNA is TGCGCCAGCAGCTTGGTTCGGGGGGCGGGTGAGCAGTACTTC. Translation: CASSLVRGAGEQYF.